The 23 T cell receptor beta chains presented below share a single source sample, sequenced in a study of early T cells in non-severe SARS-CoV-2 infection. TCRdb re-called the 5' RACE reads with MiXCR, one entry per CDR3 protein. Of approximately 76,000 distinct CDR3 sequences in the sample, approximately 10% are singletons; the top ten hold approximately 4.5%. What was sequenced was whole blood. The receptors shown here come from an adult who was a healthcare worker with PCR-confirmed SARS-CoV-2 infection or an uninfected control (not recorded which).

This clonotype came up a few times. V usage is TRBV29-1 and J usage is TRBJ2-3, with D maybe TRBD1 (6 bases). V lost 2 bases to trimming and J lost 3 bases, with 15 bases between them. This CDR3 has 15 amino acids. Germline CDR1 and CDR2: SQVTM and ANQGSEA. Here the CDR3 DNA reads TGCAGCGTTGAATCACAGGGAAGGACGACAGATACGCAGTATTTT. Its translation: CSVESQGRTTDTQYF.

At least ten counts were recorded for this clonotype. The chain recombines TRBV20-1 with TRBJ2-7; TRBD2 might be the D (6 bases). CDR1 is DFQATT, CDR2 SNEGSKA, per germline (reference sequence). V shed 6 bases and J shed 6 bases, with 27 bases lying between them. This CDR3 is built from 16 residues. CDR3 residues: CSAPKPAGLLLGEQYF. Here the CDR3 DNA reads TGCAGTGCCCCCAAGCCCGCGGGGCTCCTTTTGGGCGAGCAGTACTTC.

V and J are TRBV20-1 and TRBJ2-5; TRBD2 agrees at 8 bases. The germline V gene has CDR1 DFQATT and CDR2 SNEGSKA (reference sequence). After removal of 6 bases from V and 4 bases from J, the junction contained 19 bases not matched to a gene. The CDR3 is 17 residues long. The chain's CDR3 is CSAFLWRGDPRGETQYF. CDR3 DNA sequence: TGCAGTGCGTTCCTCTGGCGGGGGGACCCGAGGGGAGAGACCCAGTACTTC.

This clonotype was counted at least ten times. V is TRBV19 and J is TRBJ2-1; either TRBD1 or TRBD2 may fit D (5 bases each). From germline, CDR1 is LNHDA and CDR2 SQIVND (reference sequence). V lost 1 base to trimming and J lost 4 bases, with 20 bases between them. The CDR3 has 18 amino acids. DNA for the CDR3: TGTGCCAGTAGTATAGGGGGGAAGCTTCTGTCGTCGTACAATGAGCAGTTCTTC. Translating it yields CASSIGGKLLSSYNEQFF.

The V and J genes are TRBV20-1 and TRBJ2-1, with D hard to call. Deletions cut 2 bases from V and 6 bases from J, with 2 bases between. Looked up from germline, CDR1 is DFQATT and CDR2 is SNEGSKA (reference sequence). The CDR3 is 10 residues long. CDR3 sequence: CSARINEQFF. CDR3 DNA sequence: TGCAGTGCTAGAATCAATGAGCAGTTCTTC.

The CDR3 sequence: CASSSFGLDYNEQFF. The CDR3 DNA reads as TGTGCCAGCAGCTCTTTCGGACTGGATTACAATGAGCAGTTCTTC. J is TRBJ2-1 and V is TRBV11-2; D may be TRBD2 (5 bases). CDR1 and CDR2 from the germline V gene are SGHAT and FQNNGV. Trimming took off 4 bases at V and 4 bases at J, with 14 bases between the two ends. The CDR3 length is 15 residues. The variable domain in full, completed from reference TRBV11-2 and TRBJ2-1, reads EAGVAQSPRYKIIEKRQSVAFWCNPISGHATLYWYQQILGQGPKLLIQFQNNGVVDDSQLPKDRFSAERLKGVDSTLKIQPAKLEDSAVYLCASSSFGLDYNEQFFGPGTRLTVL.

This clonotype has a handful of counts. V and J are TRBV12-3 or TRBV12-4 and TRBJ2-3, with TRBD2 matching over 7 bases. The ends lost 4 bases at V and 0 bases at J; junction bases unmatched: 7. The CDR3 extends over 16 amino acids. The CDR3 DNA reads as TGTGCCAGCAGTTGGGCGGGACTAACTAGCACAGATACGCAGTATTTT. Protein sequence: CASSWAGLTSTDTQYF.

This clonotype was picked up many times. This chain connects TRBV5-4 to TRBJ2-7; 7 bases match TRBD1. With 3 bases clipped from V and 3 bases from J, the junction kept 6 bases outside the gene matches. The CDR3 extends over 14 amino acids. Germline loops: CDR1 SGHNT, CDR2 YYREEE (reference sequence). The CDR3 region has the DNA TGTGCCAGCAGCTCCAGACAGGGCCACTACGAGCAGTACTTC. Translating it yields CASSSRQGHYEQYF.

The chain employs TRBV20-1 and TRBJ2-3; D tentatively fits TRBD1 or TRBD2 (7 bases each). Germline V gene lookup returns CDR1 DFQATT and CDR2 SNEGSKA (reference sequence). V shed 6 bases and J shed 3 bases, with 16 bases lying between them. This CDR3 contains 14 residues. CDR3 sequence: CSALQGGWTDTQYF. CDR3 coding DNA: TGCAGTGCGCTTCAGGGGGGGTGGACAGATACGCAGTATTTT.

The DNA for the CDR3 is TGTGCCAGCAGCCCGGGACGGACTTCCTACGAGCAGTACTTC. Translated, it gives CASSPGRTSYEQYF. The chain has TRBV12-3 or TRBV12-4 and TRBJ2-7; D might be TRBD1 or TRBD2, each matching 5 bases. The CDR3 consists of 14 residues. V dropped 6 bases and J dropped 1 base, with 13 bases sitting between them.

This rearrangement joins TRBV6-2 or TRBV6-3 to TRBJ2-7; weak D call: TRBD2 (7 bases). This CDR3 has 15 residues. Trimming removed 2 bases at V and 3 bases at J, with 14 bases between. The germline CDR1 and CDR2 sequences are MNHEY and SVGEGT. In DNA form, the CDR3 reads TGTGCCAGCAGTTACGAGGCGGGGGCCTACTACGAGCAGTACTTC. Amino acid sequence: CASSYEAGAYYEQYF.

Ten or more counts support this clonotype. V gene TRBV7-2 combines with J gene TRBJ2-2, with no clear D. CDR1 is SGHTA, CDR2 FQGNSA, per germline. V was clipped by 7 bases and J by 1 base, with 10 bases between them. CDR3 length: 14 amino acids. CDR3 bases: TGTGCCAGCAACAGAGTCTTGAACACCGGGGAGCTGTTTTTT. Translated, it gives CASNRVLNTGELFF.

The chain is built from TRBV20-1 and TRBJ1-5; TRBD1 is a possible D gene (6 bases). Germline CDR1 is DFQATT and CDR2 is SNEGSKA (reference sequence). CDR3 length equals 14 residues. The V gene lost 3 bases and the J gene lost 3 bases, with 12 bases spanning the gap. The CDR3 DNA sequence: TGCAGTGCTAGTGGGGACACTTACAATCAGCCCCAGCATTTT. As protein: CSASGDTYNQPQHF.

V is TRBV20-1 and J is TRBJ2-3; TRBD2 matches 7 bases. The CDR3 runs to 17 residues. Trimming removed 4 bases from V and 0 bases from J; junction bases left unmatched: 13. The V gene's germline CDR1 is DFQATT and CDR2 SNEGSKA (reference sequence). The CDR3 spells CSANKVILASSTDTQYF. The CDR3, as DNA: TGCAGTGCTAACAAGGTGATACTAGCGTCCAGCACAGATACGCAGTATTTT.

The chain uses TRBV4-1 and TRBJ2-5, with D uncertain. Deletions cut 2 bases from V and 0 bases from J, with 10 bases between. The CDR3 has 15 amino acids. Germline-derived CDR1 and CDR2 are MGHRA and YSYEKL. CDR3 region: CASSQREANQETQYF. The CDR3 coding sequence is TGCGCCAGCAGCCAAAGAGAAGCGAACCAAGAGACCCAGTACTTC.

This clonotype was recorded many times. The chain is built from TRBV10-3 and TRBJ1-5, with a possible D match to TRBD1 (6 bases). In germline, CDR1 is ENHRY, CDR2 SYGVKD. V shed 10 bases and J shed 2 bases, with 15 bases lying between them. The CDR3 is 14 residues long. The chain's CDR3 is CASGGSGGNQPQHF. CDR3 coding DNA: TGTGCCAGCGGCGGGTCAGGGGGCAATCAGCCCCAGCATTTT.

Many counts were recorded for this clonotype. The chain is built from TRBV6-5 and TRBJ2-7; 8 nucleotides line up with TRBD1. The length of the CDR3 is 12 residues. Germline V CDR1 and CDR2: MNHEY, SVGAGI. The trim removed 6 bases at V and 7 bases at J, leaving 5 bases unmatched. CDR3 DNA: TGTGCCAGCAGGCGCACAGGGGGAGAGCAGTACTTC. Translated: CASRRTGGEQYF.

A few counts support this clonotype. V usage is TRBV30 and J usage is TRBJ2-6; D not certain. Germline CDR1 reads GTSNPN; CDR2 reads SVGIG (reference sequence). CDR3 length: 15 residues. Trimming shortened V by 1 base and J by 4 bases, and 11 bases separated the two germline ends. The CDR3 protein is CAWSEMTPGANVLTF. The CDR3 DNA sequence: TGTGCCTGGAGTGAAATGACCCCGGGGGCCAACGTCCTGACTTTC.

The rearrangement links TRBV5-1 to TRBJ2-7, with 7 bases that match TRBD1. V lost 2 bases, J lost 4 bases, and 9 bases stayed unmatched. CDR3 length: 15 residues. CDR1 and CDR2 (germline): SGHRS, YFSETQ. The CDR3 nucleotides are TGCGCCAGCAGCTTAGGCGGACAGGTTACGTACGAGCAGTACTTC. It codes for CASSLGGQVTYEQYF. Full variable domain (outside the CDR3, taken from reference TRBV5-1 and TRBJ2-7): KAGVTQTPRYLIKTRGQQVTLSCSPISGHRSVSWYQQTPGQGLQFLFEYFSETQRNKGNFPGRFSGRQFSNSRSEMNVSTLELGDSALYLCASSLGGQVTYEQYFGPGTRLTVT.

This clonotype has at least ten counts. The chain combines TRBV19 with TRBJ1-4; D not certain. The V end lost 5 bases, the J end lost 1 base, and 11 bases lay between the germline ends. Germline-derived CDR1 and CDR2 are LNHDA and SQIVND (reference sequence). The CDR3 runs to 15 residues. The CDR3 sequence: CASSPDRITNEKLFF. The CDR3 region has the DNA TGTGCCAGTAGTCCTGATAGAATAACTAATGAAAAACTGTTTTTT.

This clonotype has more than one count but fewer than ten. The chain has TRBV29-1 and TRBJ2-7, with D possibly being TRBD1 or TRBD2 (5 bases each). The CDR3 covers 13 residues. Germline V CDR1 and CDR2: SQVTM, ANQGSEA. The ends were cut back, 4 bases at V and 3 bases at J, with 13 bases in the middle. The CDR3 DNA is TGCAGCGTTGTCTGGGGGATCGTCTACGAGCAGTACTTC. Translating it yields CSVVWGIVYEQYF.

The CDR3: CASSVDGTGIYEQYF. CDR3 bases: TGTGCCAGCAGCGTAGATGGGACAGGGATTTACGAGCAGTACTTC. J is TRBJ2-7 and V is TRBV9; 9 nucleotides align to TRBD1. The CDR3 has 15 amino acids. J lost 4 bases, V lost 0 bases, and 5 bases had no gene match. Germline V lookup: CDR1 SGDLS, CDR2 YYNGEE.

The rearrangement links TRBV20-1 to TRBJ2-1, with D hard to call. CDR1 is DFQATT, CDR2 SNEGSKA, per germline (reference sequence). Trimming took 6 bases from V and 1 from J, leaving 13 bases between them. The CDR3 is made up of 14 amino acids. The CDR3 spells CSAGWRESYNEQFF. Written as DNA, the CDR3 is TGCAGTGCCGGATGGCGAGAATCCTACAATGAGCAGTTCTTC.